The clone carrying this T cell receptor (beta chain) was seen repeatedly, ten times or more. Constant-region priming of around 500 ng total RNA yielded TCR beta cDNA. Generation of the TCR beta libraries relied on three nested multiplex PCR rounds using slightly modified ARM-PCR. TRBV1-TRBV30 forward and Cbeta reverse primers drove the first two roughly 11-cycle rounds. TCRdb re-analysed the multiplex PCR reads in MiXCR, keeping a single row per CDR3 protein. The sample carries about 180,000 distinct CDR3 sequences, about 60% recorded once. The CDR3 runs 14 residues. The ends were cut back, 6 bases at V and 9 bases at J, with 23 bases in the middle. In germline, CDR1 is SQVTM, CDR2 ANQGSEA. This entry belongs to a study of tumor-infiltrating lymphocytes in primary liver carcinoma. Germline DNA was also extracted, and blood RNA derived from unsorted whole blood.

This rearrangement joins TRBV29-1 to TRBJ2-5; D unclear. Sequencing input: peripheral blood. This sequence was found in a man aged 40-49 years with primary liver carcinoma and hepatitis B virus infection. The CDR3 nucleotides read TGCAGCGTCCGGCCTCGTTCCCTAGATTCGCCCCAGTACTTC. Residues: CSVRPRSLDSPQYF.